These T cell receptor beta chains were read from a single sample in a study of cytomegalovirus exposure and HLA in healthy donors. The repertoire was sequenced with immunoSEQ multiplex PCR; TCRdb's copy has only in-frame clones and lacks some. This table has 85,000 to 100,000 clones, around 77% appearing once. What was sequenced was PBMCs. Receptors originate from a man aged 35 to 55 in good health and CMV-seronegative. Both conserved end residues are part of each CDR3. A D gene is named only where the DNA matches it firmly. For some rows the clone size is stated as once, few or many, or as a class when expanded; others skip it.

j_gene,d_gene,abundance,v_gene,CDR3nt,CDR3aa
TRBJ2-3,TRBD1,NA,TRBV5-4,TGTGCCAGCAGCTTACAGGGGGCACTGGCAGATACGCAGTATTTT,CASSLQGALADTQYF
TRBJ1-1,NA,NA,TRBV6-1,TGTGCCAGCAGGTATACAGGGAACACTGAAGCTTTCTTT,CASRYTGNTEAFF
TRBJ2-6,NA,NA,TRBV6-5,TGTGCCAGCAGTTACTCGAGCAGGGCAGGGGCCAACGTCCTGACTTTC,CASSYSSRAGANVLTF
TRBJ2-5,NA,NA,TRBV4-1,TGCGCCAGCAGCCAAGTCACCGTCCAGGGTCCAATGCAGACCCAGTACTTC,CASSQVTVQGPMQTQYF
TRBJ2-3,TRBD2,NA,TRBV9,TGTGCCAGCAGCGCGAGCTGGCGGGAGGGCACAGATACGCAGTATTTT,CASSASWREGTDTQYF
TRBJ1-5,NA,once,TRBV2,TGTGCCAGCAGAGGCAAATACCGGGACAAGAATAGCAATCAGCCCCAGCATTTT,CASRGKYRDKNSNQPQHF
TRBJ1-6,TRBD1,NA,TRBV19,TGTGCCAGTAGACCAACCGGGACAGATAATTCACCCCTCCACTTT,CASRPTGTDNSPLHF
TRBJ2-7,TRBD1,NA,TRBV28,TGTGCCAGCAGGGAGACAGGGATCTACGAGCAGTACTTC,CASRETGIYEQYF
TRBJ1-6,NA,NA,TRBV30,TGTGCCTGGACCCAGGGAAATAATTCACCCCTCCACTTT,CAWTQGNNSPLHF
TRBJ2-3,NA,NA,TRBV30,TGTGCCTGGAGTCTCACAGATACGCAGTATTTT,CAWSLTDTQYF
TRBJ1-2,NA,NA,TRBV5-1,TGCGCCAGCAGCTTGGATCCAGAATCCAACTATGGCTACACCTTC,CASSLDPESNYGYTF
TRBJ1-2,TRBD1,NA,TRBV5-6,TGTGCCAGCAGCCGGGACAGGGGTGACTATGGCTACACCTTC,CASSRDRGDYGYTF
TRBJ2-5,NA,few,TRBV10-1,TGCGCCAGCAAGGGGGACCAAGAGACCCAGTACTTC,CASKGDQETQYF
TRBJ2-3,NA,NA,TRBV10-3,TGTGCCATCAGTATCGCCGGGACTTCTAGCACAGATACGCAGTATTTT,CAISIAGTSSTDTQYF
TRBJ2-7,TRBD1,NA,TRBV18,TGTGCCAGCTCACCTACAGGGGGCGGCGAGCAGTACTTC,CASSPTGGGEQYF
TRBJ2-5,NA,NA,TRBV2,TGTGCCAGCAGTGACGCGGGACCTGGTAGAGAGACCCAGTACTTC,CASSDAGPGRETQYF
TRBJ2-7,TRBD2,once,TRBV6-4,TGTGCCAGCAGTGCACTAGCGGGGGAGTCCTACGAGCAGTACTTC,CASSALAGESYEQYF
TRBJ1-5,TRBD1,once,TRBV6-5,TGTGCCAGCAGTCCCGATACAGGGGTAAATCAGCCCCAGCATTTT,CASSPDTGVNQPQHF
TRBJ2-7,TRBD2,NA,TRBV7-9,TGTGCCAGCACCCCGCCGGGGGGAGGATACGAGCAGTACTTC,CASTPPGGGYEQYF
TRBJ1-1,NA,NA,TRBV5-1,TGCGCCAGCAGCTTGGGCAACCGACAGGTGAAGGATATGAACACTGAAGCTTTCTTT,CASSLGNRQVKDMNTEAFF